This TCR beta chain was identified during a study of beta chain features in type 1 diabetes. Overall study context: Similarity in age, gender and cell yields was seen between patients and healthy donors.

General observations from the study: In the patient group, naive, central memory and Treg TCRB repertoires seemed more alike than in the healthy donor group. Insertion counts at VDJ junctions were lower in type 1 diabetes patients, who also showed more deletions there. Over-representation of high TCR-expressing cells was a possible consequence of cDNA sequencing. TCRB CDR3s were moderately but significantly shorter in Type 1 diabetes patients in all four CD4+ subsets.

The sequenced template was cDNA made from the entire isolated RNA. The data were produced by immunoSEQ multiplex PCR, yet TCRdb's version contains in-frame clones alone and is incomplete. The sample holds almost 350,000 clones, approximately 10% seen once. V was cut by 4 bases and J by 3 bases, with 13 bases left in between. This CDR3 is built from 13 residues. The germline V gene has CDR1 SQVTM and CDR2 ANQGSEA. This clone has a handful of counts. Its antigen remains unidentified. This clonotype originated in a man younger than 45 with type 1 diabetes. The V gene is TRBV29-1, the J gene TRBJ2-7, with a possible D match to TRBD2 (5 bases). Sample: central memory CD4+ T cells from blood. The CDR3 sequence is CSVGRLLLYEQYF. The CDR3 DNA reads TGCAGCGTTGGCAGACTACTCCTCTACGAGCAGTACTTC.